This TCR beta chain was obtained from a study of T cells in Graves' hyperthyroidism and ophthalmopathy. Regarding the study as a whole: The model predicted ophthalmopathy a median roughly six months before onset.

Amplification targeted TCR beta CDR3 regions from RNA transcripts. Using the HTBI primer set, a first-round RT-PCR was run on the TCR CDR3. Each CDR3 protein is one row after TCRdb ran MiXCR on the multiplex PCR reads. The sample consists of 750,000 to 950,000 distinct CDR3 sequences, approximately 40% of them appearing once. On this clonotype: The antigen remains undetermined.

The sample taken for sequencing was blood. The sequence was collected from a young man with Graves' hyperthyroidism.

The CDR3 DNA reads as TGCAGTGCTAAAAAGGGCGCATTGAACACTGAAGCTTTCTTT. As protein: CSAKKGALNTEAFF. The chain combines TRBV20-1 with TRBJ1-1; D ambiguous. Deletions cut 4 bases from V and 0 bases from J, with 12 bases between. This CDR3 contains 14 residues. Germline CDR1 reads DFQATT; CDR2 reads SNEGSKA (reference sequence).